This T cell receptor beta chain was recovered during a study of CD8 T cells in ankylosing spondylitis listed by TCRdb under 2017. Concerning the study at large: The study profiled T cell receptor beta repertoires in healthy donors and ankylosing spondylitis patients to find disease-linked TCR variants. The full study cohort was made up of 20 to 25 ankylosing spondylitis patients and approximately 100 healthy donors. Peripheral blood was sampled, and synovial fluid was additionally collected from ankylosing spondylitis patients.

Sequencing relied on an Illumina HiSeq 2500. Quantitative 5'-RACE with molecular barcodes was the method used to prepare the TCR beta libraries. Per the original workflow: Disease-linked TCR variants were identified with a new computational method built on a probabilistic model of VDJ rearrangement. TCRdb trimmed public reads at Q25 via fastp, called clones via MiXCR and kept in-frame beta chains. Merged by CDR3 protein, the rows form single entries marked with the most common genes and DNA. What appears here as the V and J calls and clone size reflects TCRdb's work, not the paper's. The sample yields under 950,000 distinct CDR3 sequences; roughly 20% were counted once. Over 15% of the sample rests with the top ten. Study-wide findings and limitations: According to the report, matched synovial fluid samples from ankylosing spondylitis patients were significantly enriched for the disease-linked clones. The disease-linked clones showed a CD8+ phenotype and occurred at relatively low frequencies in peripheral blood. Some motif variants were previously reported in synovial fluid and blood of reactive arthritis patients, suggesting common disease-initiation mechanisms. Blood from ankylosing spondylitis patients appeared to be characterized by a TCR beta motif made up of several highly homologous amino acid variants.

On this clonotype itself: Its recognized antigen is unknown. Base qualities were left out, and no much larger clone turns up one base away.

The cysteine opens and the phenylalanine closes a CDR3 of 15 amino acids. Only CDR3 DNA is held: 45 bases, read in frame from base 1. Germline trimming amounts to 6 bases on V and 5 bases on J, with 8 as the count of junction bases outside the gene matches. This TCR came from a male donor with ankylosing spondylitis. The chain was built from TRBV12-3 or TRBV12-4 and TRBJ1-5; 9 central bases correspond to TRBD1. The material sequenced was blood, either unsorted or a sorted T cell fraction (not recorded which). The nucleotides read TGTGCCAGCAGCCCCGACAGGGGGAGCTATCAGCCCCAGCATTTT. Its protein reads: CASSPDRGSYQPQHF.